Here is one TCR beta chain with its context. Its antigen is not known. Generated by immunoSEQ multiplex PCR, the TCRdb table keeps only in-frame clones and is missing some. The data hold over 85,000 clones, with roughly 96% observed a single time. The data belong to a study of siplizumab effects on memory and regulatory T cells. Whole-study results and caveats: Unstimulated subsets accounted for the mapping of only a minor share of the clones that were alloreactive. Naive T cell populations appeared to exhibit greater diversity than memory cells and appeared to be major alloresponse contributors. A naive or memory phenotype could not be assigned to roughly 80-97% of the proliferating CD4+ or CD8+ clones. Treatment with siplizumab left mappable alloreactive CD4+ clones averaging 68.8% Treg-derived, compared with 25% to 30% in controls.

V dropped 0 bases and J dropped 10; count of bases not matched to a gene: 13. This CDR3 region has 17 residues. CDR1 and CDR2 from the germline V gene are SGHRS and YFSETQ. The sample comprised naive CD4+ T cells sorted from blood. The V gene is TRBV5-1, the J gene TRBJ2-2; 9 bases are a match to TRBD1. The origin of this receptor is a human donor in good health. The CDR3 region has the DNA TGCGCCAGCAGCTTGGCCTCCGGGACAGGGTATCAGGCGGAGCTGTTTTTT. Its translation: CASSLASGTGYQAELFF. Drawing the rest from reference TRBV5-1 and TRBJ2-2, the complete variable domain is KAGVTQTPRYLIKTRGQQVTLSCSPISGHRSVSWYQQTPGQGLQFLFEYFSETQRNKGNFPGRFSGRQFSNSRSEMNVSTLELGDSALYLCASSLASGTGYQAELFFGEGSRLTVL.